This entry features one TCR beta chain sequence. Its antigen is still unknown. Base qualities are not provided; no much larger clone lies one nucleotide away. The CDR3 goes from the cysteine to the phenylalanine over 16 residues. CDR3 DNA only is kept here, 48 bases in frame from base 1. According to the germline V gene (reference sequence), CDR1 reads LNHDA and CDR2 reads SQIVND. At the junction V is shortened by 3 bases and J by 2 bases, with 14 bases in between. Genomic DNA was extracted from sorted cells for sequencing of the TCRbeta CDR3 region. The immunoSEQ Assay was used to sequence the TCRbeta CDR3 regions. The table comes from immuneACCESS by way of TCRdb, which keeps in-frame sequences with V and J called. Part of the clones is missing from these tables; in studies checked, under half for an unresolved V gene and the rest for unknown reasons. The sample table holds approximately 49,000 clones, of which roughly 80% were seen once. The ten largest clones capture less than 25% of the sample.

These data originate in a study of OX40 agonist ivuxolimab in advanced cancers. As for the study more broadly: The costimulatory receptor OX40 (CD134) was targeted by ivuxolimab, a fully human IgG2 agonistic monoclonal antibody. Patients were allowed to have had prior anti-PD-1, anti-PD-L1 or anti-CTLA-4 therapy, and 40% to 45% of the dose-escalation patients had been treated with checkpoint inhibitors. Peripheral TCRbeta sequencing was intended to test whether TCR sequence diversity was altered and clonal T-cell expansion was caused by ivuxolimab. Of the 50 or so patients in dose escalation, some 19 had hepatocellular carcinoma, around 15 had melanoma, 9 had renal cell carcinoma and 9 had head and neck cancer. Intravenous ivuxolimab was administered to patients every 2 weeks at six dose levels: 0.01, 0.1, 0.3, 1.5, 3 and 10 mg/kg. Partial responses were achieved by three dose-escalation patients, of whom one had hepatocellular carcinoma and two had cutaneous melanoma. In the dose-escalation cohort, 82.7% of patients were male, and the mean age was around 60 years, with a range of roughly 20 to 80. The paper describes the monotherapy dose-escalation part (N = 52 patients) of the phase I trial of ivuxolimab. Broader findings and caveats from the paper: After ivuxolimab, expanded clones were on average more numerous among CD8+ T cells than among CD4+ T cells. The antigen specificity of the clonally expanded peripheral T cells was not determined. At doses of 0.1 to 3.0 mg/kg, clonal expansion of both CD4+ and CD8+ T cells in blood was seen between baseline and week 6. In the 0.1-3.0 mg/kg groups, partial responders were among the patients with the lowest normalized peripheral clonal expansion, particularly in CD8+ T cells. Low levels of normalized T-cell clonal expansion were also seen in some nonresponding patients.

The trial excluded patients who had a history of autoimmune disease or were on systemic immunosuppression. In every dose cohort, peripheral blood was drawn for TCR sequencing at baseline, cycle 4 day 1, and cycle 7 day 1. Samples came from an open-label, multicenter, first-in-human phase I dose-escalation trial of ivuxolimab. Adults with locally advanced or metastatic melanoma, renal cell carcinoma, hepatocellular carcinoma or head and neck squamous cell carcinoma were enrolled in the trial. Before TCR sequencing, CD4+ and CD8+ T cells were separately sorted from peripheral blood. The sequence is built from TRBV19 and TRBJ2-4; TRBD2 could be the D gene, as 5 bases match. Sample: CD4+ or CD8+ T cells sorted from blood, taken in a trial of the OX40 agonist ivuxolimab. The receptor was isolated from an adult with an advanced solid tumor such as melanoma, head and neck, liver or kidney cancer. The DNA reads TGTGCCAGTAGTATGTGGGGAGAAATTACCAAAAACATTCAGTACTTC. It translates to CASSMWGEITKNIQYF.